Following are 15 T cell receptor beta chains from one sample sequenced in a study of T cell changes during pregnancy in multiple sclerosis. Clones were sequenced by immunoSEQ multiplex PCR, and TCRdb holds only the in-frame ones, with some missing. The table has around 83,000 clones, around nine tenths seen once; the top ten hold 0.47%. The input for sequencing was CD4+ T cells from peripheral blood mononuclear cells, taken in the second trimester of pregnancy. Receptors were obtained from a female donor with multiple sclerosis, enrolled in a pregnancy study.

The chain employs TRBV2 and TRBJ2-3, with 13 bases matching TRBD2. The germline V gene has CDR1 SNHLY and CDR2 FYNNEI. V shed 6 bases, J shed 0 bases, and the junction held 3 bases outside the gene matches. This CDR3 has 16 residues. In nucleotides, the CDR3 is TGTGCCAGCAGACGACTAGCGGGGGGAAGCACAGATACGCAGTATTTT. It specifies CASRRLAGGSTDTQYF.

J is TRBJ1-1 and V is TRBV7-2; D possibly corresponds to TRBD1 (6 bases). Between the trimmed V and J ends, which lost 5 bases and 3 bases, there was a span of 10 bases. Germline CDR1 reads SGHTA; CDR2 reads FQGNSA. This CDR3 region has 13 residues. The CDR3 protein is CASSLQGYTEAFF. The CDR3 nucleotides are TGTGCCAGCAGCCTTCAGGGGTACACTGAAGCTTTCTTT.

This chain joins TRBV19 and TRBJ1-1; D uncertain. The CDR3 is 14 residues long. Germline V gene sequence: CDR1 LNHDA, CDR2 SQIVND (reference sequence). Trimming pared 6 bases from V and 4 bases from J, leaving 15 bases between. The DNA for the CDR3 is TGTGCCAGTAGCCACATTTCCCCCAGCACTGAAGCTTTCTTT. Encoded protein: CASSHISPSTEAFF.

This chain links TRBV5-1 with TRBJ1-6; tentatively, D is TRBD1 (5 bases). V lost 4 bases to trimming and J lost 0 bases, with 14 bases between them. The CDR3 runs to 17 residues. Germline CDR1 reads SGHRS; CDR2 reads YFSETQ. CDR3 sequence: CASSPAGGSSYNSPLHF. The CDR3 DNA follows: TGCGCCAGCAGCCCGGCGGGGGGGAGCTCCTATAATTCACCCCTCCACTTT.

This clone was seen a handful of times. The V call is TRBV19, the J call TRBJ1-1, with D possibly matching TRBD1 (6 bases). CDR3 length: 15 amino acids. Trimming cost V 3 bases and J 0 bases, with 11 bases left between them. Germline V gene lookup returns CDR1 LNHDA and CDR2 SQIVND (reference sequence). CDR3 bases: TGTGCCAGTAGTATCCCGACAGGCATGAACACTGAAGCTTTCTTT. Its protein is CASSIPTGMNTEAFF.

This chain uses TRBV6-5 with TRBJ1-2; no definite D call. Germline CDR1 MNHEY, CDR2 SVGAGI. The CDR3 contains 15 residues. The V and J ends lost 2 bases and 2 bases respectively, with 12 bases between them. CDR3 region: CASSYRPGSNYGYTF. DNA for the CDR3: TGTGCCAGCAGTTACCGGCCGGGTAGCAACTATGGCTACACCTTC.

CDR3 nucleotide sequence: TGTGCCAGCAGCTTACTAGCGGGGGGGAGGACAGATACGCAGTATTTT. Encoded protein: CASSLLAGGRTDTQYF. This rearrangement joins TRBV7-6 to TRBJ2-3, with TRBD2 matching over 12 bases. This CDR3 is 16 amino acids long. Germline CDR1 reads SGHVS; CDR2 reads FNYEAQ. V was clipped by 2 bases and J by 3 bases; unmatched bases: 3.

This clone appeared a few times. This chain uses TRBV19 with TRBJ1-3; D is uncertain. CDR1 is LNHDA and CDR2 is SQIVND in the germline V gene (reference sequence). The CDR3 spans 11 residues. Trimming shortened V by 3 bases and J by 9 bases, and 6 bases separated the two germline ends. The CDR3 loop reads CASSIGITIYF. DNA of the CDR3: TGTGCCAGTAGTATCGGGATCACCATATATTTT.

The V gene is TRBV19, the J gene TRBJ2-5, with 8 bases that match TRBD2. The germline V gene has CDR1 LNHDA and CDR2 SQIVND (reference sequence). The length of the CDR3 is 14 residues. V lost 9 bases to trimming and J lost 2 bases; unmatched junction nucleotides: 8. CDR3 loop: CASGQAGVQETQYF. CDR3 nucleotides: TGTGCCAGCGGTCAAGCGGGGGTGCAAGAGACCCAGTACTTC.

The chain has TRBV19 and TRBJ1-1, with unresolved D. The CDR3 is 13 residues long. V was clipped by 2 bases and J by 3 bases, with 7 bases between them. Germline-derived CDR1 and CDR2 are LNHDA and SQIVND (reference sequence). CDR3 loop: CASSIWGDTEAFF. As DNA, the CDR3 is TGTGCCAGTAGTATATGGGGAGACACTGAAGCTTTCTTT.

V is TRBV7-8 and J is TRBJ1-1, with unresolved D. The CDR3 spans 12 residues. With 2 bases removed from V and 6 bases from J, the gap between germline ends came to 7 bases. CDR1 is SGHVS, CDR2 FQNEAQ, per germline. CDR3 protein: CASSLNRAEAFF. In DNA, the CDR3 is TGTGCCAGCAGCTTAAACCGGGCTGAAGCTTTCTTT. The variable domain in full, completed from reference TRBV7-8 and TRBJ1-1, reads GAGVSQSPRYKVAKRGQDVALRCDPISGHVSLFWYQQALGQGPEFLTYFQNEAQLDKSGLPSDRFFAERPEGSVSTLKIQRTQQEDSAVYLCASSLNRAEAFFGQGTRLTVV.

The rearrangement joins TRBV7-9 to TRBJ1-2; weak D call: TRBD1 (6 bases). The V and J ends lost 6 bases and 4 bases respectively, with 18 bases between them. The CDR3 loop spans 15 amino acids. The V gene's germline CDR1 is SEHNR and CDR2 FQNEAQ (reference sequence). The CDR3 is CASSGGGSLGYGYTF. CDR3 nucleotide sequence: TGTGCCAGCAGTGGGGGGGGCTCGCTTGGCTATGGCTACACCTTC. Combining the CDR3 with reference TRBV7-9 and TRBJ1-2 gives the whole variable domain DTGVSQNPRHKITKRGQNVTFRCDPISEHNRLYWYRQTLGQGPEFLTYFQNEAQLEKSRLLSDRFSAERPKGSFSTLEIQRTEQGDSAMYLCASSGGGSLGYGYTFGSGTRLTVV.

The chain combines TRBV6-5 with TRBJ1-2; 10 bases align to TRBD1. CDR3 length: 15 residues. Germline-derived CDR1 and CDR2 are MNHEY and SVGAGI. V gave up 6 bases and J gave up 6 bases; unmatched junction bases: 10. CDR3 protein: CASSHLGGQGHGYTF. DNA for the CDR3: TGTGCCAGCAGCCACCTGGGGGGACAGGGGCATGGCTACACCTTC.

In regard to this clone: The sample carries other DNA sequences with the same CDR3. The V and J genes are TRBV7-9 and TRBJ1-6; 9 bases are shared with TRBD1. The germline V gene encodes CDR1 SEHNR and CDR2 FQNEAQ (reference sequence). J lost 9 bases, V lost 3 bases, and 6 bases had no gene match. There are 15 residues in the CDR3. CDR3 protein: CASSFMGQGGSPLHF. Here the CDR3 DNA reads TGTGCCAGCAGCTTTATGGGACAGGGTGGTTCACCCCTCCACTTT.

The chain is built from TRBV5-6 and TRBJ2-1; 7 positions agree with TRBD2. V shed 4 bases and J 9 bases; nucleotides not matched to a gene: 10. Per germline, CDR1 SGHDT and CDR2 YYEEEE. The CDR3 length is 14 residues. The CDR3 DNA sequence: TGTGCCAGCAGCCGCGGGGCGGGAGAGGGTGAGCAGTTCTTC. Translating it yields CASSRGAGEGEQFF.